This T cell receptor (beta chain) emerged from a study of blood T cells in healthy people across ages. Concerning this clonotype: The antigen remains undetermined. The junction departs from germline at one end; a sequencing error may be responsible.

Regarding the study as a whole: As age increased, TCR beta diversity per million T cells fell in a roughly linear fashion.

The CDR3 has 13 residues. Germline V gene lookup returns CDR1 DFQATT and CDR2 SNEGSKA (reference sequence). Combining a sample-barcoded 5' primer with a J-beta primer mix, a second PCR ran for roughly 6 to 11 cycles. TCRdb reprocessed the 5' RACE reads with MiXCR, giving one entry per CDR3 protein. This sample has about 1.1 million distinct CDR3 sequences; 30% to 40% occur once, and the top ten carry less than 15%. V is TRBV20-1 and J is TRBJ2-1, with D possibly TRBD2 on 5 matching bases. The specimen was blood. The sequence was collected from a man aged 18 to 30 in good health. Written as DNA, the CDR3 is TGCAGTGCTAGAACGGGATCCTGCAATGAGCAGTTCTTC. Translating gives CSARTGSCNEQFF.